This T cell receptor beta chain stems from a study of PD-1 blockade in classical Hodgkin lymphoma. Study-wide points: At C4D1, TCR diversity had climbed significantly for CD4+ cells, though not for CD8+ cells. Patients newly diagnosed and complete responders had comparable baseline diversity.

Measured with immunoSEQ multiplex PCR; TCRdb has only the in-frame clones, and not every one. The table includes some 870 clones, approximately 70% detected once. This CDR3 has 19 amino acids. The V gene end was trimmed by 3 bases and the J gene end by 1 base; junction bases not matched to a gene: 12. Germline V gene data show CDR1 as KGHSH and CDR2 as LQKENI. No patient escaped relapse after autologous stem cell transplantation, and brentuximab vedotin exposure varied. Magnetic negative selection of thawed PBMCs yielded the CD8+ T cells. For this clone: The antigen remains undetermined.

The receptor was isolated from a human donor with classical Hodgkin lymphoma. Sequenced material: CD8+ T cells from blood, taken at baseline. The rearrangement links TRBV18 to TRBJ2-2; 9 bases map to TRBD1. The CDR3 bases are TGTGCCAGCTCACCCGGTTCCGGGACAGGGCGCTTGAACACCGGGGAGCTGTTTTTT. This gives the protein CASSPGSGTGRLNTGELFF.